The T cell receptor beta chain under discussion was sequenced for a study of blood T cell repertoires in COVID-19 (dated by TCRdb to about 2020). Regarding the research as a whole: Collaborator samples came from the United States, Italy and Spain and covered acute and convalescent phases of COVID-19. The prospective study material was composed of cDNA or gDNA derived from T cells, B-cell-depleted T cells, or PBMCs. Subjects who had been exposed to COVID-19, were actively infected with it, or had recovered from it provided the deeply sampled blood TCRbeta repertoires that made up the dataset. A freely available public database, intended as a resource for researchers studying the immune response to SARS-CoV-2, is where the repertoires were released. Samples were obtained from the ongoing ImmuneRACE study (first 160 participants) and from approximately 1,200 subjects provided by 6 global collaborators. A de-identified subject ID, COVID-19 status, age in years and sex were almost always included in the sample metadata. HLA class I and class II types, where available, came from metadata supplied by the sample provider rather than from assay-based typing. Overall study outcomes, separate from this receptor: The amount of clinical and demographic metadata varied by source and participant and was provided uncurated.

About this clone: The antigen it binds to is not known. No much larger clone exists at a distance of one base, and base qualities are not known.

Whole blood was collected in K2EDTA tubes by collaborating institutions according to the institutions' own protocols. For TCRbeta analysis, collaborators shipped samples in one of three forms: frozen whole blood, isolated PBMCs, or DNA extracted from either of those sample types. The CDR3 runs 15 amino acids, cysteine and phenylalanine included. The kept DNA is CDR3 alone, 45 bases in frame from the first base. For this chain, trimming is 0 bases at the V end and 6 bases at the J end, and the number of junction bases without a gene match is 3. Based on the germline V gene (reference sequence), the CDR1 and CDR2 sequences are LNHNV and YYDKDF. TCRbeta CDR3 regions were amplified from genomic DNA by means of the immunoSEQ Assay, a bias-controlled multiplex PCR. In the original analysis: The number of nucleated cells in each sample was estimated from the amplification of reference gene primers within the assay. Sequence reads were collapsed and filtered to measure the absolute abundance of every unique TCRbeta CDR3 rearrangement. For each sample, productive Simpson clonality was calculated as the square root of Simpson's diversity index across productive rearrangements. TCRdb took over this immuneACCESS table, retaining in-frame rearrangements with V and J assigned. Such tables are incomplete; in checked studies, under half of the missing clones stem from an unresolved V gene, and the remainder is unexplained. V and J calls and clone size are those listed in that table; D and trimming were worked out from the DNA. Within this sample are about 190,000 clones, with nearly 90% of them counted one time only. The ten largest account for approximately 0.64% of the sample.

Material for sequencing was peripheral blood. The source is a man between 45 and 60 years old with acute or convalescent COVID-19. This chain is built from TRBV15 and TRBJ2-1; 9 middle bases align to TRBD2. The CDR3 sequence is CATSRDQTSGNEQFF. In nucleotides, the sequence is TGTGCCACCAGCAGAGATCAGACTAGCGGCAATGAGCAGTTCTTC.